Presented here are 13 T cell receptor beta chains from one specimen sequenced in a study of cytomegalovirus exposure and HLA in healthy donors. 13 Jbeta primers and 60 Vbeta primers were used for the PCR. Sequencing was performed with immunoSEQ multiplex PCR; in TCRdb, only in-frame clones are kept and a portion is missing. The repertoire holds approximately 150,000 clones, with just under 80% as singletons. Input material: PBMCs. These receptors were obtained from a man younger than 40 in good health and CMV-seronegative.

The sample holds one count of this clone. This chain joins TRBV9 and TRBJ1-6, with a tentative D call TRBD1 (6 bases). Germline CDR1 SGDLS, CDR2 YYNGEE. Trimming took off 0 bases at V and 5 bases at J, with 12 bases between the two ends. The CDR3 contains 16 residues. CDR3 in amino acids: CASSVGTGINNSPLHF. CDR3 sequence (DNA): TGTGCCAGCAGCGTAGGAACAGGGATAAATAATTCACCCCTCCACTTT. Full variable domain (missing parts from reference TRBV9 and TRBJ1-6): DSGVTQTPKHLITATGQRVTLRCSPRSGDLSVYWYQQSLDQGLQFLIQYYNGEERAKGNILERFSAQQFPDLHSELNLSSLELGDSALYFCASSVGTGINNSPLHFGNGTRLTVT.

V usage is TRBV5-6 and J usage is TRBJ2-2; 7 bases match TRBD1. The germline V gene has CDR1 SGHDT and CDR2 YYEEEE. The V and J ends lost 3 bases and 5 bases, in that order; junction bases with no gene match: 10. There are 16 residues in the CDR3. In DNA, the CDR3 is TGTGCCAGCAGCTCCCTAGACAGGGTTGGAACCGGGGAGCTGTTTTTT. Amino acids: CASSSLDRVGTGELFF.

This clone appeared a few times. The genes are TRBV9 and TRBJ2-7; tentatively, D is TRBD1 (6 bases). Germline loops: CDR1 SGDLS, CDR2 YYNGEE. This CDR3 spans 14 amino acids. The V and J ends lost 4 bases and 5 bases respectively, with 16 bases between them. The CDR3 here is CASSTGLQGHEQYF. The DNA of the CDR3 is TGTGCCAGCAGCACAGGTCTACAGGGTCACGAGCAGTACTTC.

The chain links TRBV5-1 to TRBJ1-5; perhaps TRBD1 as D (5 bases). The CDR3 spans 14 residues. The V end was cut by 0 bases, the J end by 2 bases, with 6 bases between. CDR1 is SGHRS, CDR2 YFSETQ, per germline. Here the CDR3 DNA reads TGCGCCAGCAGCTTGGTAGGGGGCAATCAGCCCCAGCATTTT. This sequence encodes CASSLVGGNQPQHF.

The V gene is TRBV27, the J gene TRBJ2-7; possibly TRBD1 for D (6 bases). There are 13 residues in the CDR3. V was trimmed by 5 bases and J by 0 bases, leaving 8 bases between them. Looked up from germline, CDR1 is MNHEY and CDR2 is SMNVEV (reference sequence). The DNA of the CDR3 is TGTGCCAGCAGTAGGGGGAGCTCCTACGAGCAGTACTTC. Translating gives CASSRGSSYEQYF.

This rearrangement joins TRBV2 to TRBJ2-3; D is possibly TRBD2 (5 bases). CDR1 SNHLY and CDR2 FYNNEI come from the germline V gene. The CDR3 spans 18 residues. The V end was cut by 2 bases, the J end by 4 bases, with 22 bases between. The CDR3 spells CASSERLASNVASDTQYF. As DNA, the CDR3 is TGTGCCAGCAGTGAACGTCTGGCTAGCAACGTTGCGTCAGATACGCAGTATTTT.

The chain has TRBV28 and TRBJ2-1; 11 nucleotides line up with TRBD1. V was pared by 6 bases and J by 7 bases, with 11 bases of the junction left unmatched. CDR3 length: 16 amino acids. Germline values: CDR1 MDHEN, CDR2 SYDVKM. The CDR3 region has the DNA TGTGCCAGCAGGCCTTCACCGGGACAGGGGGGAAATGAGCAGTTCTTC. Protein sequence: CASRPSPGQGGNEQFF.

CDR3 amino acids: CASSFTGNYGYTF. The CDR3, as DNA: TGTGCCAGCAGCTTTACGGGAAACTATGGCTACACCTTC. The rearrangement links TRBV5-6 to TRBJ1-2; D unresolved. Per germline, CDR1 SGHDT and CDR2 YYEEEE. Trimming removed 2 bases at V and 2 bases at J, with 7 bases between. The CDR3 extends over 13 amino acids. The variable domain in full, with the rest retrieved from reference TRBV5-6 and TRBJ1-2, is DAGVTQSPTHLIKTRGQQVTLRCSPKSGHDTVSWYQQALGQGPQFIFQYYEEEERQRGNFPDRFSGHQFPNYSSELNVNALLLGDSALYLCASSFTGNYGYTFGSGTRLTVV.

This sequence joins TRBV9 and TRBJ2-2; tentative D call: TRBD1 (6 bases). V was shortened by 0 bases and J by 7 bases, with 10 bases between the two germline ends. This CDR3 has 14 residues. The germline CDR1 and CDR2 sequences are SGDLS and YYNGEE. DNA for the CDR3: TGTGCCAGCAGCGTAGAAGGGGACATCGGGGAGCTGTTTTTT. Its protein is CASSVEGDIGELFF.

V usage is TRBV5-6 and J usage is TRBJ1-5; D call uncertain. The germline V gene encodes CDR1 SGHDT and CDR2 YYEEEE. The V and J ends lost 4 bases and 5 bases respectively, with 7 bases between them. The CDR3 has 12 residues. This CDR3 is CASSRGDQPQHF. As DNA, the CDR3 is TGTGCCAGCAGCCGCGGGGATCAGCCCCAGCATTTT. Drawing the rest from reference TRBV5-6 and TRBJ1-5, the complete variable domain is DAGVTQSPTHLIKTRGQQVTLRCSPKSGHDTVSWYQQALGQGPQFIFQYYEEEERQRGNFPDRFSGHQFPNYSSELNVNALLLGDSALYLCASSRGDQPQHFGDGTRLSIL.

This chain joins TRBV11-3 and TRBJ2-1, with 8 bases matching TRBD2. The V gene end was trimmed by 8 bases and the J gene end by 5 bases; junction bases not matched to a gene: 5. The CDR3 consists of 13 residues. Germline V gene data show CDR1 as SGHNT and CDR2 as YENEEA. CDR3 residues: CASAERGNNEQFF. The CDR3 DNA is TGTGCCAGCGCGGAGCGGGGGAACAATGAGCAGTTCTTC. Variable domain in full (rest from reference TRBV11-3 and TRBJ2-1): EAGVVQSPRYKIIEKKQPVAFWCNPISGHNTLYWYLQNLGQGPELLIRYENEEAVDDSQLPKDRFSAERLKGVDSTLKIQPAELGDSAVYLCASAERGNNEQFFGPGTRLTVL.

This sequence joins TRBV30 and TRBJ2-2; no definite D call. The CDR3 is made up of 14 amino acids. Germline loops: CDR1 GTSNPN, CDR2 SVGIG (reference sequence). V lost 0 bases, J lost 7 bases, and 12 bases lay in between. CDR3 protein: CAWSVLRFGGELFF. The CDR3 DNA reads as TGTGCCTGGAGTGTTTTGCGCTTCGGCGGGGAGCTGTTTTTT.

The V and J genes are TRBV30 and TRBJ1-2; 8 nucleotides match TRBD1. Per germline, CDR1 GTSNPN and CDR2 SVGIG (reference sequence). With 3 bases clipped from V and 3 bases from J, the junction kept 9 bases outside the gene matches. This CDR3 is built from 15 residues. CDR3 amino acids: CAWSPDRGLDYGYTF. DNA for the CDR3: TGTGCCTGGAGCCCAGACAGGGGATTAGACTATGGCTACACCTTC.